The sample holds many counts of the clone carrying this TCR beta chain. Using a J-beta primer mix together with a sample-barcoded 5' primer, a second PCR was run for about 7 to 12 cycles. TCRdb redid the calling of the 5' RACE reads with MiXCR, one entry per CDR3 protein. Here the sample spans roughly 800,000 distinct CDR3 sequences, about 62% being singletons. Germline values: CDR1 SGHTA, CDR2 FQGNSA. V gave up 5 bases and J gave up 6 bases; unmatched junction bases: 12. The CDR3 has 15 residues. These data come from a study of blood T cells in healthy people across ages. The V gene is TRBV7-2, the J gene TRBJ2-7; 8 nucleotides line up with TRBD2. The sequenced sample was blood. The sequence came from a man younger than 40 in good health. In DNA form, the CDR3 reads TGTGCCAGCAGCGTAATAGCGGGACGAGGGGTCGAGCAGTACTTC. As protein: CASSVIAGRGVEQYF.